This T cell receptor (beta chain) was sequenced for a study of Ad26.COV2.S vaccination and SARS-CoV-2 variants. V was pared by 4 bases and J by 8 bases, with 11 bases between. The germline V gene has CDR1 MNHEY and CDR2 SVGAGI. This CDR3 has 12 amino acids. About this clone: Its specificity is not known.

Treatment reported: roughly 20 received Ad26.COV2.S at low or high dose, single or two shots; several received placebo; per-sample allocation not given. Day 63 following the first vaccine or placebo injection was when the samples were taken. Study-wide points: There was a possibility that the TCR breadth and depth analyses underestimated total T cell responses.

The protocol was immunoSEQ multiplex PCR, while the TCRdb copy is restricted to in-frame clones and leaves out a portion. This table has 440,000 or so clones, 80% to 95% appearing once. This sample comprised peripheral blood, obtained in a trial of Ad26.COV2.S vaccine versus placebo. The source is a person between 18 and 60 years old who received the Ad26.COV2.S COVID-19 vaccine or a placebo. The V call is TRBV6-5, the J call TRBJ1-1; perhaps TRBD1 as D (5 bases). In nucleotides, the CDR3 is TGTGCCAGCAGTTGGGGCGCTAACGAAGCTTTCTTT. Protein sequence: CASSWGANEAFF.